Listed here is a single TCR beta chain. The antigen is not known. The sample is drawn from a study of OX40 agonist ivuxolimab in advanced cancers. Looking at the study overall: Across the patients, intravenous ivuxolimab was delivered every 2 weeks at 0.01 to 10 mg/kg. Under the entry rules, prior anti-PD-1, anti-PD-L1 or anti-CTLA-4 therapy was allowed, and around 40% had some. Age averaged around 58 years (range about 23 to 85), and more than 80% were male. Notes on the study in general: More expanded clones were seen, on average, in CD8+ T cells than in CD4+.

The CDR3 is 14 residues long. V was shortened by 1 base and J by 4 bases, with 11 bases between the two germline ends. CDR1 SGDLS and CDR2 YYNGEE come from the germline V gene. Clones were read by immunoSEQ multiplex PCR, and TCRdb kept only the in-frame ones, dropping some. The sample includes about 99,000 clones, roughly 95% of them seen just once. The chain couples TRBV9 to TRBJ1-1; no clear D. This specimen was CD4+ or CD8+ T cells sorted from blood, taken in a trial of the OX40 agonist ivuxolimab. The TCR comes from an adult with an advanced solid tumor such as melanoma, head and neck, liver or kidney cancer. In DNA form, the CDR3 reads TGTGCCAGCAGCGTAACGGGAGACGGCACTGAAGCTTTCTTT. Amino acid sequence: CASSVTGDGTEAFF. The variable domain in full, with the rest retrieved from reference TRBV9 and TRBJ1-1, is DSGVTQTPKHLITATGQRVTLRCSPRSGDLSVYWYQQSLDQGLQFLIQYYNGEERAKGNILERFSAQQFPDLHSELNLSSLELGDSALYFCASSVTGDGTEAFFGQGTRLTVV.